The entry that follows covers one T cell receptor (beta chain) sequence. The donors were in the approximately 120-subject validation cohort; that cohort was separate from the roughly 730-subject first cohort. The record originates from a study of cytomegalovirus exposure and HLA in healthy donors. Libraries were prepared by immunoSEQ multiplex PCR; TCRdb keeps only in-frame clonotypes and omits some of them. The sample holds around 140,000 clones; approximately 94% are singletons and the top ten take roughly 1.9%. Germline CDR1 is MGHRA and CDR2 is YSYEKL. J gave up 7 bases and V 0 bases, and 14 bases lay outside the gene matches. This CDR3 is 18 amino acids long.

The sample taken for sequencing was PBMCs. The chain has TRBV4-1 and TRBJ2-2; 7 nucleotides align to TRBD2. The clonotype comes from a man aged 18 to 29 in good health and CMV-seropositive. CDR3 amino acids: CASSQEDPGKGGSGELFF. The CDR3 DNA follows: TGCGCCAGCAGCCAAGAGGACCCGGGGAAGGGCGGGAGCGGGGAGCTGTTTTTT.